This section outlines one T cell receptor (beta chain) sequence together with its context. The record originates from a study of blood T cell repertoires in COVID-19. V was shortened by 5 bases and J by 1 base, with 11 bases between the two germline ends. There are 14 residues in the CDR3. Germline V gives CDR1 SGHVS, CDR2 FQNEAQ. In the authors' workflow: Reference gene primer amplification gave nucleated cell count estimates. The data were produced by immunoSEQ multiplex PCR, yet TCRdb's version contains in-frame clones alone and is incomplete. That table is the source of V, J and clone size, and D and trimming were worked out from the DNA. Of about 200,000 clones listed, around 84% are singletons.

The chain links TRBV7-8 to TRBJ2-5; D remains ambiguous. This receptor was taken from a man between 50 and 59 years old with acute or convalescent COVID-19. The sample consisted of peripheral blood. CDR3 region: CASSPRRSQETQYF. The CDR3 nucleotides read TGTGCCAGCAGCCCTAGACGGAGCCAAGAGACCCAGTACTTC.